The 28 T cell receptor beta chains in this list originate from one sample, sequenced in a study of vaccination effects on CD4 cells after COVID-19 (dated by TCRdb to 2022 to 2024). Their target antigens are unknown. The library was obtained by the immunoSEQ multiplex PCR assay. TCRdb provides this immuneACCESS table in a form limited to in-frame rearrangements. Some clones are lacking; in checked studies, under half of them reflect an unresolved V gene, and why the rest are absent is not known. This sample gives tens of thousands of clones in total; around 73% of them show up just once. Clones ranked in the top ten supply under 30% of the sample. To identify antigen-specific CD4+ T cell clonotypes by their expansion, the ViraFEST assay first stimulated PBMC with viral peptide pools and then applied TCR sequencing. After around 10 days of culture, CD4+ T cells were isolated with the EasySep CD4+ T cell isolation kit. The absence of prior SARS-CoV-2 infection in healthy vaccine recipients was confirmed by negative nucleocapsid antibodies before and after vaccination.

The sample in question was CD4+ T cells from PBMCs cultured with HCoV-OC43 spike peptides, obtained before COVID-19 vaccination. The sample's cell subset or site label, decoded: HCoV-OC43 spike overlapping peptide pool stimulation. These receptors all stem from a human donor who received a COVID-19 vaccine.

On this clone: The same CDR3 also results from other DNA sequences found in this sample. J is TRBJ1-5 and V is TRBV30; 9 bases line up with TRBD1. Germline V lookup: CDR1 GTSNPN, CDR2 SVGIG (reference sequence). CDR3 length: 13 residues. The V segment lost 0 bases and the J segment 6 bases; nucleotides outside the gene matches: 0. CDR3 sequence (DNA): TGTGCCTGGAGTGTGGACAGGGGTCAGCCCCAGCATTTT. This translates into CAWSVDRGQPQHF.

The chain is built from TRBV9 and TRBJ2-7; D might be TRBD2 (6 bases). Deletions cut 0 bases from V and 6 bases from J, with 16 bases between. The CDR3 length is 15 residues. The germline V gene encodes CDR1 SGDLS and CDR2 YYNGEE. The chain's CDR3 is CASSVEEQRAGEQYF. DNA for the CDR3: TGTGCCAGCAGCGTAGAGGAGCAGCGGGCGGGCGAGCAGTACTTC.

This chain links TRBV19 with TRBJ1-4, with D perhaps TRBD1 (6 bases). The CDR3 spans 15 residues. The germline gives CDR1 LNHDA, CDR2 SQIVND (reference sequence). Trimming took off 5 bases at V and 8 bases at J, with 18 bases between the two ends. The CDR3 coding sequence is TGTGCCAGTAGTGTCCTCGGGGGCGGTGTAGAAAAACTGTTTTTT. It yields the protein CASSVLGGGVEKLFF.

The chain recombines TRBV4-2 with TRBJ2-3; 11 bases align to TRBD2. The V segment lost 4 bases and the J segment 0 bases; nucleotides outside the gene matches: 3. CDR3 length: 16 residues. The V gene's germline CDR1 is LGHNA and CDR2 YNFKEQ. CDR3 residues: CASSPRTSGSTDTQYF. DNA of the CDR3: TGTGCCAGCAGCCCACGGACTAGCGGGAGCACAGATACGCAGTATTTT.

V and J are TRBV4-1 and TRBJ2-4; 14 bases fit TRBD2. Germline lookup yields CDR1 MGHRA and CDR2 YSYEKL. The CDR3 is made up of 18 amino acids. The trim removed 1 base at V and 3 bases at J, leaving 5 bases unmatched. The DNA for the CDR3 is TGCGCCAGCAGCCAAGGACTAGCGGGGGGGCAAAGCAAAAACATTCAGTACTTC. It codes for CASSQGLAGGQSKNIQYF.

The chain combines TRBV5-4 with TRBJ2-2, with no clear D. Trimming pared 2 bases from V and 4 bases from J, leaving 6 bases between. CDR1 is SGHNT and CDR2 is YYREEE in the germline V gene (reference sequence). The CDR3 sequence is 13 residues long. The CDR3 spells CASSFELTGELFF. CDR3 nucleotides: TGTGCCAGCAGCTTTGAACTCACCGGGGAGCTGTTTTTT.

This clone is a singleton in its sample. This sequence joins TRBV28 and TRBJ2-3, with D uncertain. The CDR3 consists of 14 residues. The ends were cut back, 6 bases at V and 0 bases at J, with 10 bases in the middle. CDR1 is MDHEN and CDR2 is SYDVKM in the germline V gene. CDR3 sequence (DNA): TGTGCCAGCAGCGATGTGGGGAGCACAGATACGCAGTATTTT. Protein: CASSDVGSTDTQYF.

The chain carries TRBV6-2 or TRBV6-3 and TRBJ1-1; possibly TRBD1 for D (5 bases). Germline V lookup: CDR1 MNHEY, CDR2 SVGEGT. The germline V and J ends were trimmed by 6 bases and 1 base, with 12 bases remaining between them. The CDR3 runs to 14 residues. CDR3: CASSLRGGNTEAFF. The CDR3 DNA follows: TGTGCCAGCAGCCTCCGGGGGGGGAACACTGAAGCTTTCTTT.

This clone was counted once. This chain uses TRBV27 with TRBJ1-2; TRBD1 matches 7 bases. After removal of 5 bases from V and 4 bases from J, the junction contained 4 bases not matched to a gene. From germline, CDR1 is MNHEY and CDR2 SMNVEV (reference sequence). The CDR3 is made up of 13 amino acids. The chain's CDR3 is CASSPRQGYGYTF. CDR3 nucleotides: TGTGCCAGCAGTCCACGACAGGGCTATGGCTACACCTTC.

The V gene is TRBV28, the J gene TRBJ2-1, with D perhaps assigned TRBD1 or TRBD2 (6 bases each). The CDR3 is 17 amino acids. With 2 bases removed from V and 3 bases from J, the gap between germline ends came to 17 bases. Germline assignment: CDR1 MDHEN and CDR2 SYDVKM. The CDR3 DNA reads as TGTGCCAGCAGTTTACAGTCGGGGGCGTTGATCTACAATGAGCAGTTCTTC. The encoded protein is CASSLQSGALIYNEQFF.

V is TRBV12-5 and J is TRBJ2-2; 9 bases fit TRBD2. Germline V lookup: CDR1 LGHNT, CDR2 FRNRAP. The V segment lost 0 bases and the J segment 0 bases; nucleotides outside the gene matches: 14. The CDR3 has 21 residues. Written as DNA, the CDR3 is TGTGCTAGTGGTTTGGTACGGTTGGCTAGCGGGGTTTCCGCGAACACCGGGGAGCTGTTTTTT. This encodes CASGLVRLASGVSANTGELFF. The full variable domain, in which reference TRBV12-5 and TRBJ2-2 provide the parts outside the CDR3, is DARVTQTPRHKVTEMGQEVTMRCQPILGHNTVFWYRQTMMQGLELLAYFRNRAPLDDSGMPKDRFSAEMPDATLATLKIQPSEPRDSAVYFCASGLVRLASGVSANTGELFFGEGSRLTVL.

The chain links TRBV5-1 to TRBJ1-2; tentative D call: TRBD1 (5 bases). V lost 0 bases and J 7 bases, leaving 13 bases between the germline ends. In germline, CDR1 is SGHRS, CDR2 YFSETQ. The CDR3 covers 14 residues. The chain's CDR3 is CASSLGREGSGYTF. The CDR3 DNA reads as TGCGCCAGCAGCTTGGGCAGGGAAGGATCTGGCTACACCTTC. The full variable domain, its missing parts supplied by reference TRBV5-1 and TRBJ1-2, is KAGVTQTPRYLIKTRGQQVTLSCSPISGHRSVSWYQQTPGQGLQFLFEYFSETQRNKGNFPGRFSGRQFSNSRSEMNVSTLELGDSALYLCASSLGREGSGYTFGSGTRLTVV.

This sequence joins TRBV27 and TRBJ2-7; possibly TRBD2 for D (5 bases). The CDR3 is 13 amino acids. Trimming pared 5 bases from V and 7 bases from J, leaving 15 bases between. Per germline, CDR1 MNHEY and CDR2 SMNVEV (reference sequence). CDR3 protein: CASSDYPGREQYF. In nucleotides, the CDR3 is TGTGCCAGCAGTGACTACCCGGGGAGAGAGCAGTACTTC.

By share of the sample, this clone is medium-sized. The rearrangement joins TRBV29-1 to TRBJ1-2; tentative D call: TRBD1 (5 bases). Per germline, CDR1 SQVTM and CDR2 ANQGSEA. V dropped 6 bases and J dropped 8 bases, with 13 bases sitting between them. The CDR3 loop spans 11 amino acids. The CDR3 reads CSVLGTLGYTF. CDR3 nucleotides: TGCAGCGTCCTGGGGACGTTGGGCTACACCTTC. Together with reference TRBV29-1 and TRBJ1-2, the CDR3 gives the full variable domain: SAVISQKPSRDICQRGTSLTIQCQVDSQVTMMFWYRQQPGQSLTLIATANQGSEATYESGFVIDKFPISRPNLTFSTLTVSNMSPEDSSIYLCSVLGTLGYTFGSGTRLTVV.

This clone was picked up a small number of times. The chain employs TRBV9 and TRBJ1-3; D is uncertain. Germline V lookup: CDR1 SGDLS, CDR2 YYNGEE. V lost 4 bases and J 3 bases, leaving 5 bases between the germline ends. This CDR3 is 12 amino acids long. CDR3 loop: CASSLGGNTIYF. The CDR3 DNA reads as TGTGCCAGCAGCCTGGGTGGAAACACCATATATTTT. The whole variable domain, filled in from reference TRBV9 and TRBJ1-3, reads DSGVTQTPKHLITATGQRVTLRCSPRSGDLSVYWYQQSLDQGLQFLIQYYNGEERAKGNILERFSAQQFPDLHSELNLSSLELGDSALYFCASSLGGNTIYFGEGSWLTVV.

The rearrangement links TRBV5-4 to TRBJ1-3; D is possibly TRBD1 (6 bases). CDR1 SGHNT and CDR2 YYREEE come from the germline V gene (reference sequence). The CDR3 is 16 amino acids. V shed 1 base and J shed 2 bases, with 13 bases lying between them. CDR3 in amino acids: CASSLFNRAAGNTIYF. The CDR3 bases are TGTGCCAGCAGCTTGTTTAACAGGGCAGCTGGAAACACCATATATTTT.

This sequence joins TRBV19 and TRBJ1-3; no clear D. CDR1 is LNHDA, CDR2 SQIVND, per germline (reference sequence). This CDR3 region has 15 residues. The ends were cut back, 7 bases at V and 0 bases at J, with 13 bases in the middle. The CDR3 DNA is TGTGCCAGTACTGAGGGCTCTTTCTCTGGAAACACCATATATTTT. This translates into CASTEGSFSGNTIYF.

This sequence joins TRBV11-2 and TRBJ2-2; a weak D match, TRBD2 (5 bases). There are 15 residues in the CDR3. The germline CDR1 and CDR2 sequences are SGHAT and FQNNGV. V shed 2 bases and J shed 1 base, with 8 bases lying between them. CDR3: CASSLFSGNTGELFF. As DNA, the CDR3 is TGTGCCAGCAGCTTATTCAGCGGGAACACCGGGGAGCTGTTTTTT.

This clone was seen only a few times. The gene calls are TRBV27 and TRBJ1-3; the match to TRBD1 covers 10 bases. The CDR3 is 17 residues long. Per germline, CDR1 MNHEY and CDR2 SMNVEV (reference sequence). Germline trimming cut 7 bases from V and 1 base from J; bases unmatched to any gene: 10. The DNA for the CDR3 is TGTGCCAGCACTAGGACAGGGGGTTTCTCATCTGGAAACACCATATATTTT. It codes for CASTRTGGFSSGNTIYF.

V is TRBV15 and J is TRBJ1-1; 9 bases are a match to TRBD1. After removal of 5 bases from V and 4 bases from J, the junction contained 8 bases not matched to a gene. CDR1 is LNHNV and CDR2 is YYDKDF in the germline V gene (reference sequence). The CDR3 totals 15 residues. The chain's CDR3 is CATSGGTGSSTEAFF. In DNA, the CDR3 is TGTGCCACCAGCGGCGGGACAGGGAGTAGCACTGAAGCTTTCTTT.

The rearrangement links TRBV5-1 to TRBJ1-2; 9 positions agree with TRBD1. V was clipped by 2 bases and J by 0 bases; unmatched bases: 5. The CDR3 runs to 16 residues. Germline CDR1 and CDR2: SGHRS and YFSETQ. The CDR3 spells CASSFAQGASNYGYTF. The DNA for the CDR3 is TGCGCCAGCAGCTTTGCACAGGGGGCCTCTAACTATGGCTACACCTTC.

Written as DNA, the CDR3 is TGTGCCAGTAGTTCCCCTAGCGGGAGAATTTTTGGAGCTCGCGAGCAGTACTTC. It is translated as CASSSPSGRIFGAREQYF. The chain uses TRBV19 and TRBJ2-7; 10 bases are shared with TRBD2. Unmatched junction bases numbered 19, after V lost 5 bases and J lost 6 bases. CDR3 length: 18 residues. Germline assignment: CDR1 LNHDA and CDR2 SQIVND (reference sequence).

The V gene is TRBV10-3, the J gene TRBJ2-2; D is unresolved. The CDR3 has 15 amino acids. V was trimmed by 2 bases and J by 1 base, leaving 8 bases between them. The germline V gene encodes CDR1 ENHRY and CDR2 SYGVKD. CDR3: CAISEKRLNTGELFF. In nucleotides, the CDR3 is TGTGCCATCAGTGAGAAGCGACTGAACACCGGGGAGCTGTTTTTT.

The chain carries TRBV5-1 and TRBJ1-6, with unresolved D. The CDR3 is 17 residues long. CDR1 SGHRS and CDR2 YFSETQ come from the germline V gene. Trimming shortened V by 0 bases and J by 0 bases, and 10 bases separated the two germline ends. Here the CDR3 DNA reads TGCGCCAGCAGCTTGGATTCCGTTAGCTCCTATAATTCACCCCTCCACTTT. Translation: CASSLDSVSSYNSPLHF.

The gene calls are TRBV6-2 or TRBV6-3 and TRBJ2-1; 7 bases match TRBD2. The CDR3 has 13 residues. After removal of 5 bases from V and 6 bases from J, the junction contained 4 bases not matched to a gene. Germline V CDR1 and CDR2: MNHEY, SVGEGT. The DNA of the CDR3 is TGTGCCAGCAGTCACGGGGGGTTCAATGAGCAGTTCTTC. Its translation is CASSHGGFNEQFF.

As DNA, the CDR3 is TGTGCCAGCAGCCAAGTGGGAGCGAACACCATATATTTT. It encodes CASSQVGANTIYF. The rearrangement uses TRBV4-2 and TRBJ1-3; D remains ambiguous. Germline CDR1 LGHNA, CDR2 YNFKEQ. CDR3 length: 13 residues. Trimming shortened V by 1 base and J by 7 bases, and 8 bases separated the two germline ends.

The chain employs TRBV4-1 and TRBJ2-5, with TRBD2 as a possible D gene (5 bases). The germline V and J ends were trimmed by 0 bases and 1 base, with 9 bases remaining between them. Germline assignment: CDR1 MGHRA and CDR2 YSYEKL. CDR3 size: 15 residues. CDR3 region: CASSQERLRQETQYF. CDR3 DNA: TGCGCCAGCAGCCAAGAGAGACTACGCCAAGAGACCCAGTACTTC.

The CDR3 sequence: CASSLSQTTDTQYF. In DNA form, the CDR3 reads TGTGCCAGCAGCTTAAGTCAGACCACAGATACGCAGTATTTT. The V gene is TRBV7-8, the J gene TRBJ2-3; D remains ambiguous. V was cut by 2 bases and J by 2 bases, with 8 bases left in between. This CDR3 contains 14 residues. In germline, CDR1 is SGHVS, CDR2 FQNEAQ. Full variable domain (remainder filled in from reference TRBV7-8 and TRBJ2-3): GAGVSQSPRYKVAKRGQDVALRCDPISGHVSLFWYQQALGQGPEFLTYFQNEAQLDKSGLPSDRFFAERPEGSVSTLKIQRTQQEDSAVYLCASSLSQTTDTQYFGPGTRLTVL.